The entry below gives a single TCR beta chain sequence along with its context. Its antigen is currently unknown. This CDR3 spans 13 amino acids. Looked up from germline, CDR1 is SEHNR and CDR2 is FQNEAQ (reference sequence). The V end was cut by 3 bases, the J end by 7 bases, with 12 bases between. These data originate in a study of T-cell memory formation after mild COVID-19. Whole-study results and caveats: A second wave expanding day 15 to 37 was CD4+-biased; contracting clones were balanced. CD4+ contracting clones were found mainly in CM and EM, and CD8+ ones in EMRA.

TCRdb reprocessed the 5' RACE reads with MiXCR, giving one entry per CDR3 protein. The sample includes tens of thousands of distinct CDR3 sequences, 12% of them seen just once. This TCR was recovered from a man between 18 and 35 years old who had mild COVID-19 (a few samples of this study predate the infection). Cell type and time point are not known. The chain joins TRBV7-9 to TRBJ1-2; D ambiguous. The sequencing input was PBMCs or a T cell subset sorted from them (not recorded which). Written as DNA, the CDR3 is TGTGCCAGCAGCTTGGAGGGAGAGAGTGGCTACACCTTC. Amino acid sequence: CASSLEGESGYTF.